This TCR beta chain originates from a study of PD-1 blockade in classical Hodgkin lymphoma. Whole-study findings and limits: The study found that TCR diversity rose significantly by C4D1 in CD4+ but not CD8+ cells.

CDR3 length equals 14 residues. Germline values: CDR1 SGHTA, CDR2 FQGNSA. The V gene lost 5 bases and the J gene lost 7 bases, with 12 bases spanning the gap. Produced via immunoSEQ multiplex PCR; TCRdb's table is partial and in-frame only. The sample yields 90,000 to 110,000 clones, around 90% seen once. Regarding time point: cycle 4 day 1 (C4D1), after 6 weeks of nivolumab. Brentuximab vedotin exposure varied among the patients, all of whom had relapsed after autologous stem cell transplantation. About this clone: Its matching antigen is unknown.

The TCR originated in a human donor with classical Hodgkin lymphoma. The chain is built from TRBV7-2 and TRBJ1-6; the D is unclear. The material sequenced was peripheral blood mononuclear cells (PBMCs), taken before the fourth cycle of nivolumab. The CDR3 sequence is CASSRPESNSPLHF. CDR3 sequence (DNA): TGTGCCAGCAGCCGGCCAGAATCCAATTCACCCCTCCACTTT.